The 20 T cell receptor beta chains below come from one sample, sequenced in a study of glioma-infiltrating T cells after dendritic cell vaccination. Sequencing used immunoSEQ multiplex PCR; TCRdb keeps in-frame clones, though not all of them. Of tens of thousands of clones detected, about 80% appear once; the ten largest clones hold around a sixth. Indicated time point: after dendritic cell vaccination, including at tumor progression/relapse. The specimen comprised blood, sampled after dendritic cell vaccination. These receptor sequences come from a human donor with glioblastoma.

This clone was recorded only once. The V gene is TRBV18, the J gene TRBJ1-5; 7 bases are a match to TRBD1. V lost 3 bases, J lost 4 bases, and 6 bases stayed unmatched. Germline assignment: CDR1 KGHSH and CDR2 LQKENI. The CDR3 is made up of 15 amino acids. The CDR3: CASSPRDSGNQPQHF. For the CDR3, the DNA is TGTGCCAGCTCACCGCGGGACAGCGGGAATCAGCCCCAGCATTTT.

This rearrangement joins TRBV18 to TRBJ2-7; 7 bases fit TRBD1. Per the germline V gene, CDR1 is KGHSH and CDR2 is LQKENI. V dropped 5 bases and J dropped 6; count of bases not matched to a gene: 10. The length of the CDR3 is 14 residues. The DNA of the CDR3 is TGTGCCAGCTCAGCGGCGACAGGGATCGGCGAGCAGTACTTC. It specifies CASSAATGIGEQYF.

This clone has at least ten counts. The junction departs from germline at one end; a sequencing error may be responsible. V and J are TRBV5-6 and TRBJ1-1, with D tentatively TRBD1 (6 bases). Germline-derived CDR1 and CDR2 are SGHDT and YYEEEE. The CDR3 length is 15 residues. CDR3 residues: CASILRTDLNTEAFF. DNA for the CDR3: TGTGCCAGCATCTTGAGGACAGATCTGAACACTGAAGCTTTCTTT.

CDR3 in amino acids: CASSAGSLYGYTF. The CDR3, as DNA: TGTGCCAGCTCGGCGGGGTCCCTCTATGGCTACACCTTC. The V gene is TRBV18, the J gene TRBJ1-2; D is unclear. V was trimmed by 6 bases and J by 4 bases, leaving 12 bases between them. The CDR3 is made up of 13 amino acids. Germline V gives CDR1 KGHSH, CDR2 LQKENI. Looking up the rest from reference TRBV18 and TRBJ1-2 gives the full variable domain: NAGVMQNPRHLVRRRGQEARLRCSPMKGHSHVYWYRQLPEEGLKFMVYLQKENIIDESGMPKERFSAEFPKEGPSILRIQQVVRGDSAAYFCASSAGSLYGYTFGSGTRLTVV.

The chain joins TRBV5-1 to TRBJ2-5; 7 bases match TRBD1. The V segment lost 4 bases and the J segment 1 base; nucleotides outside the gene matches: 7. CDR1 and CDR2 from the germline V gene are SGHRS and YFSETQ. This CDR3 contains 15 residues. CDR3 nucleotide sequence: TGCGCCAGCAGCGCATACTCAGGGGGCCAAGAGACCCAGTACTTC. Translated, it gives CASSAYSGGQETQYF.

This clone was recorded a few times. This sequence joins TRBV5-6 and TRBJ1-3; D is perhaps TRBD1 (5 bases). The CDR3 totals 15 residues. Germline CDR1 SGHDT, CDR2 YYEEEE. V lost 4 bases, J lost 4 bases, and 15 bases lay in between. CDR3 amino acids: CASSKDMRLGNTIYF. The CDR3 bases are TGTGCCAGCAGCAAGGACATGCGATTAGGAAACACCATATATTTT.

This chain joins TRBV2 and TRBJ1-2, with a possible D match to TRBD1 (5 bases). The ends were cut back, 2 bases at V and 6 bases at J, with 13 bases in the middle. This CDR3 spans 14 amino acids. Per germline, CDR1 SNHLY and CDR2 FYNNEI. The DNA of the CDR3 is TGTGCCAGCAGTGAACAGGGTCGGATGGATGGCTACACCTTC. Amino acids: CASSEQGRMDGYTF.

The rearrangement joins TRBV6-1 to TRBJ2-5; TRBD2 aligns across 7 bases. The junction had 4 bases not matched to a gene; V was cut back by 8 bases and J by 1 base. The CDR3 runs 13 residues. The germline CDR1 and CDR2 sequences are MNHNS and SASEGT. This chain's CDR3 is CASERGRQETQYF. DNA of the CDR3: TGTGCCAGCGAGCGGGGACGCCAAGAGACCCAGTACTTC.

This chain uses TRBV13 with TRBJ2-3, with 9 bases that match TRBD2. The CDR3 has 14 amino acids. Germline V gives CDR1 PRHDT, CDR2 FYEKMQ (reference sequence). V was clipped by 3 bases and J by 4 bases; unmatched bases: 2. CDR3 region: CASSFGGGADTQYF. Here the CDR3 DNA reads TGTGCCAGCAGCTTCGGCGGGGGGGCAGATACGCAGTATTTT. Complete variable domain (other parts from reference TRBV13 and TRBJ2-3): AAGVIQSPRHLIKEKRETATLKCYPIPRHDTVYWYQQGPGQDPQFLISFYEKMQSDKGSIPDRFSAQQFSDYHSELNMSSLELGDSALYFCASSFGGGADTQYFGPGTRLTVL.

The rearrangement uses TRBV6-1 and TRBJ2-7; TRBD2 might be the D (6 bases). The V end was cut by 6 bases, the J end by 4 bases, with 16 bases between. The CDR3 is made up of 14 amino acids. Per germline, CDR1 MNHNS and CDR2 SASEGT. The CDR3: CASRRDFPLYEQYF. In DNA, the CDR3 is TGTGCCAGCAGGAGGGACTTCCCCCTGTACGAGCAGTACTTC.

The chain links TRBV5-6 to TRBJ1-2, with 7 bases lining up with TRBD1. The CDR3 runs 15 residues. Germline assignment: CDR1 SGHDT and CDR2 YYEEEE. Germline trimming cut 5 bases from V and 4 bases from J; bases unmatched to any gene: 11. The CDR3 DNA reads TGTGCCAGCAGTTACTACAGGGGTCTACGCTATGGCTACACCTTC. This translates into CASSYYRGLRYGYTF.

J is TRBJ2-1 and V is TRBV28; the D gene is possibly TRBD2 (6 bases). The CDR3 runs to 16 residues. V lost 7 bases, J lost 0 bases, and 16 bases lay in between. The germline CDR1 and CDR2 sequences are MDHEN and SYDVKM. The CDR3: CASTTTGESSYNEQFF. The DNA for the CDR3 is TGTGCCAGCACCACAACGGGAGAGAGCTCCTACAATGAGCAGTTCTTC.

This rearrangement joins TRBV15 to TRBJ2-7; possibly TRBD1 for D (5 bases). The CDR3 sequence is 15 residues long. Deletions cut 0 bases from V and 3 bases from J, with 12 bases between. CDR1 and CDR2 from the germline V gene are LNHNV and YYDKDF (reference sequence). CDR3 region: CATSREGRAGYEQYF. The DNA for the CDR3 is TGTGCCACCAGCAGAGAGGGCAGGGCTGGCTACGAGCAGTACTTC.

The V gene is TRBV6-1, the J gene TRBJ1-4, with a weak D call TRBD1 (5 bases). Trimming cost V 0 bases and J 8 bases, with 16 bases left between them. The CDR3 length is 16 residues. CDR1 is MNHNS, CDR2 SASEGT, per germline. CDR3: CASSEALGTGGEKLFF. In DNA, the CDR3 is TGTGCCAGCAGTGAAGCGCTCGGGACCGGGGGGGAAAAACTGTTTTTT.

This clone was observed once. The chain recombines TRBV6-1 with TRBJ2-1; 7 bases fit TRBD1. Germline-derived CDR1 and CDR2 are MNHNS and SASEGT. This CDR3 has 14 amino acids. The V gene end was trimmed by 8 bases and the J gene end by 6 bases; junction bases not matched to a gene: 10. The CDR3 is CASAALTGVNEQFF. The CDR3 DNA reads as TGTGCCAGCGCAGCCCTCACAGGGGTCAATGAGCAGTTCTTC.

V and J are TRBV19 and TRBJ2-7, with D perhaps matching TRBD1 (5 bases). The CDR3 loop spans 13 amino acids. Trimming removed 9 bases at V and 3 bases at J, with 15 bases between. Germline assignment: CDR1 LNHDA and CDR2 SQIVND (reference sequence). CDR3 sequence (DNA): TGTGCCAGCCCCCCGGACATTAGCTACGAGCAGTACTTC. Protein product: CASPPDISYEQYF.

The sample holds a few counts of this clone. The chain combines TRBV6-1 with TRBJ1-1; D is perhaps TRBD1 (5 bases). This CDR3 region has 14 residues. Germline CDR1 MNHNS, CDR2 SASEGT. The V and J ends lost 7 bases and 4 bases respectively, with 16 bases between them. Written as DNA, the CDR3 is TGTGCCAGCAACCCCATCGGGCAGGGCACTGAAGCTTTCTTT. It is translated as CASNPIGQGTEAFF.

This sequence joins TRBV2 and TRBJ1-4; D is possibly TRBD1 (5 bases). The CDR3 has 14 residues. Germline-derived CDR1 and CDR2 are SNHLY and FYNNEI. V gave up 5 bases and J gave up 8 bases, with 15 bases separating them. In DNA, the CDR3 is TGTGCCAGCAGTTGGGAGGGGCTCAGGGAAAAACTGTTTTTT. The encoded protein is CASSWEGLREKLFF.

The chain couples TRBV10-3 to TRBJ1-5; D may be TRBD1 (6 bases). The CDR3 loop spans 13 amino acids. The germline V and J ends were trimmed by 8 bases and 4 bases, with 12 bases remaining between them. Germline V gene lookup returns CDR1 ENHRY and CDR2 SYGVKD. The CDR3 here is CAIGRQDNQPQHF. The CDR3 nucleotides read TGTGCCATCGGACGACAGGATAATCAGCCCCAGCATTTT.

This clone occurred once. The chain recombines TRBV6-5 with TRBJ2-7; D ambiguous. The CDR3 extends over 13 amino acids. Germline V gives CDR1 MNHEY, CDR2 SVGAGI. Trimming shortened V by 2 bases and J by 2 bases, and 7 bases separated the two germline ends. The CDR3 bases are TGTGCCAGCAGTTACAGAGCCACCTACGAGCAGTACTTC. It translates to CASSYRATYEQYF.